This is a list of T cell receptor beta chains from one sample in a study of blood T cell repertoires in COVID-19. The table came from immunoSEQ multiplex PCR; TCRdb's copy has only in-frame clones and leaves some out. The profile shows around 140,000 clones, around 82% of them singletons. Sequenced: peripheral blood. The source of these receptors is a woman aged 55 to 70 with acute or convalescent COVID-19. Each CDR3 is given with its conserved first and last residue. Each record gives: clone size, J gene, D gene, V gene, CDR3 protein, CDR3 DNA. The D gene is left open where the match is weak. Part of the rows lack a size; the others show once, few, many or a class for expanded clones.

.	TRBJ1-4	.	TRBV28	CASSLSAGSLNEKLFF	TGTGCCAGCAGTTTATCAGCAGGGTCACTTAATGAAAAACTGTTTTTT
.	TRBJ1-2	.	TRBV28	CASSYGGRGWATLNYGYTF	TGTGCCAGCAGTTACGGGGGGCGCGGGTGGGCGACGTTAAACTATGGCTACACCTTC
.	TRBJ1-3	.	TRBV10-3	CAIKPTSGNTIYF	TGTGCCATAAAACCTACCTCTGGAAACACCATATATTTT
once	TRBJ2-3	TRBD2	TRBV4-1	CASSQVGGRTSGGRTQYF	TGCGCCAGCAGCCAAGTCGGTGGCAGGACTAGCGGGGGTCGAACGCAGTATTTT
few	TRBJ2-2	.	TRBV7-9	CASSNEGAGELFF	TGTGCCAGCAGCAACGAGGGGGCCGGGGAGCTGTTTTTT
.	TRBJ2-3	TRBD1	TRBV5-4	CASSLDRGRTDTQYF	TGTGCCAGCAGCTTGGACAGGGGCCGCACAGATACGCAGTATTTT
.	TRBJ2-7	.	TRBV29-1	CSVAGWQRSSYEQYF	TGCAGCGTTGCTGGTTGGCAGAGGAGCTCCTACGAGCAGTACTTC
.	TRBJ1-1	TRBD1	TRBV16	CASSHRQGAGTEAFF	TGTGCCAGCAGCCACCGACAGGGGGCGGGCACTGAAGCTTTCTTT
.	TRBJ2-3	TRBD2	TRBV2	CASGGGTSTDTQYF	TGTGCCAGCGGCGGGGGGACCTCCACAGATACGCAGTATTTT
.	TRBJ1-2	.	TRBV2	CASSERHMDNYGYTF	TGTGCCAGCAGTGAGCGGCATATGGATAACTATGGCTACACCTTC
.	TRBJ2-5	TRBD1	TRBV7-2	CASSLGYRGGTETQYF	TGTGCCAGCAGCTTGGGCTACCGAGGGGGCACGGAGACCCAGTACTTC
.	TRBJ2-3	.	TRBV28	CAARGRGSAGTDTQYF	TGTGCCGCGCGAGGGCGGGGTTCGGCTGGCACAGATACGCAGTATTTT
.	TRBJ2-1	.	TRBV10-1	CASSTGTWPYNEQFF	TGCGCCAGCAGTACCGGGACTTGGCCCTACAATGAGCAGTTCTTC
.	TRBJ2-5	TRBD1	TRBV12-3/TRBV12-4	CASRWDREETQYF	TGTGCCAGCAGATGGGACAGGGAAGAGACCCAGTACTTC
.	TRBJ2-3	TRBD2	TRBV3-1/TRBV3-2	CASSQAGLAGGGGTDTQYF	TGTGCCAGCAGCCAAGCGGGACTAGCGGGAGGCGGCGGCACAGATACGCAGTATTTT
once	TRBJ2-1	TRBD2	TRBV4-3	CASSQDLAGSSYNEQFF	TGCGCCAGCAGCCAAGACCTAGCGGGGAGCTCCTACAATGAGCAGTTCTTC
.	TRBJ1-2	TRBD1	TRBV25-1	CASSEYVIQGNYGYTF	TGTGCCAGCAGTGAATACGTAATACAGGGGAACTATGGCTACACCTTC
.	TRBJ2-7	.	TRBV13	CASSPRELSYEQYF	TGTGCCAGCAGCCCTCGGGAGCTCTCCTACGAGCAGTACTTC
.	TRBJ1-3	.	TRBV6-4	CASSDARGSGNTIYF	TGTGCCAGCAGTGACGCAAGGGGAAGTGGAAACACCATATATTTT
.	TRBJ1-5	TRBD1	TRBV7-9	CASSLGIGTASNQPQHF	TGTGCCAGCAGCTTAGGGATAGGGACAGCCTCAAATCAGCCCCAGCATTTT
once	TRBJ1-1	TRBD1	TRBV2	CAGNTGGTHTEAFF	TGTGCCGGCAACACAGGGGGCACCCACACTGAAGCTTTCTTT
once	TRBJ2-1	.	TRBV24-1	CATSGEVSVNEQFF	TGTGCCACCAGTGGCGAGGTTTCGGTCAATGAGCAGTTCTTC
.	TRBJ2-3	.	TRBV2	CASSERDTQYF	TGTGCCAGCAGTGAACGGGATACGCAGTATTTT
once	TRBJ2-7	.	TRBV15	CATSRDRVSYEQYF	TGTGCCACCAGCAGAGATAGAGTCTCCTACGAGCAGTACTTC
once	TRBJ1-2	TRBD1	TRBV2	CASSADRGHAYGYTF	TGTGCCAGCAGTGCGGACAGGGGGCACGCCTATGGCTACACCTTC
few	TRBJ2-7	TRBD2	TRBV11-2	CASSPLAGVYEQYF	TGTGCCAGCAGCCCGCTAGCGGGGGTCTACGAGCAGTACTTC
.	TRBJ1-4	TRBD1	TRBV9	CASSKGTGSANEKLFF	TGTGCCAGCAGCAAGGGGACAGGGAGCGCTAATGAAAAACTGTTTTTT
.	TRBJ2-7	TRBD2	TRBV19	CASASGRAGEQYF	TGTGCCAGTGCTAGCGGGAGGGCGGGCGAGCAGTACTTC
once	TRBJ2-7	.	TRBV7-9	CASRRDEGTYEQYF	TGTGCCAGCAGACGAGACGAGGGGACTTACGAGCAGTACTTC
once	TRBJ1-4	TRBD1	TRBV28	CASRYWTGDEKLFF	TGTGCCAGCAGATATTGGACAGGGGATGAAAAACTGTTTTTT
.	TRBJ1-5	.	TRBV12-3/TRBV12-4	CASRYPGQPQHF	TGTGCCAGCAGGTACCCGGGGCAGCCCCAGCATTTT